This T cell receptor (beta chain) was sequenced for a study of post-analysis software for immune sequencing data. Study-wide points: Patients had higher frequencies than controls of about five TRBV segments, including TRBV5-6, TRBV5-1 and TRBV20-1. Significantly lower normalized Chao1 diversity was found in patients with multiple sclerosis relative to controls.

Carried by the TCR beta cDNA libraries were unique molecular identifiers. Input amounts of roughly 0.85 to 11 million T cells were used. These gave around 500,000 cDNA molecules, so each molecule approximated one T cell. In TCRdb, the PCR reads were re-called with MiXCR into one record per CDR3 protein. The top ten clones hold more than 0.45% of a sample with hundreds of thousands of distinct CDR3 sequences, about 32% of them seen once. The CDR3 totals 15 residues. Germline CDR1 LGHDT, CDR2 YNNKEL (reference sequence). The V and J ends lost 0 bases and 0 bases respectively, with 8 bases between them. As for this clonotype: Antigen specificity is unknown.

This chain uses TRBV3-1 with TRBJ1-1, with unresolved D. The TCR comes from a girl aged 5-17 years with multiple sclerosis. Sequenced sample: blood. Here the CDR3 reads CASSQEVRLNTEAFF. CDR3 DNA sequence: TGTGCCAGCAGCCAAGAGGTCCGGCTGAACACTGAAGCTTTCTTT.